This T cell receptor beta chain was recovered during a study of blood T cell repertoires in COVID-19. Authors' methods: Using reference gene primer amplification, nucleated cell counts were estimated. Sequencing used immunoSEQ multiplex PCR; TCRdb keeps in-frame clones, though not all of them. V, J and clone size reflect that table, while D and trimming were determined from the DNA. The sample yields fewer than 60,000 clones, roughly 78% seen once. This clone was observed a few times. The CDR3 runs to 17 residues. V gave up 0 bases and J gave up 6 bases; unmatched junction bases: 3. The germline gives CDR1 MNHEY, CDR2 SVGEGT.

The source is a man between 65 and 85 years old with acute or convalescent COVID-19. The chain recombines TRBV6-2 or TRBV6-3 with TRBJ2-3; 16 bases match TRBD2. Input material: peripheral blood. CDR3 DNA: TGTGCCAGCAGTTACTCGATGGGACTAGCGGGGGGGGATACGCAGTATTTT. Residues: CASSYSMGLAGGDTQYF.